Here is one T cell receptor beta chain with its context. Its antigen remains unknown. Antigen-specific CD4+ T cells expanded by the ViraFEST assay with viral peptide pools were then sequenced. The culture ran for about 10 days, and then CD4+ T cells were isolated. Two doses of either BNT162b2 or mRNA-1273 were given to each participant. This sample is part of a study of vaccination effects on CD4 cells after COVID-19. The overall study: After the second dose, samples were taken at median day 72.

This CDR3 region has 15 residues. The V gene lost 1 base and the J gene lost 7 bases, with 12 bases spanning the gap. Germline V gene sequence: CDR1 SGHRS, CDR2 YFSETQ. Assay used: immunoSEQ multiplex PCR; TCRdb lists only in-frame clones, some missing. The sample holds around 59,000 clones; 60% to 80% are singletons and the top ten take roughly 2%. The material sequenced was CD4+ T cells from PBMCs cultured with HCoV-OC43 spike peptides, taken after COVID-19 vaccination. The subset denotes: HCoV-OC43 spike overlapping peptide pool stimulation. The chain has TRBV5-1 and TRBJ1-6, with a tentative D call TRBD1 (6 bases). The sequence derives from a human donor who received a COVID-19 vaccine. The CDR3 sequence: CASSLWAGVNSPLHF. The CDR3 region has the DNA TGCGCCAGCAGCTTGTGGGCAGGGGTGAATTCACCCCTCCACTTT. Looking up the rest from reference TRBV5-1 and TRBJ1-6 gives the full variable domain: KAGVTQTPRYLIKTRGQQVTLSCSPISGHRSVSWYQQTPGQGLQFLFEYFSETQRNKGNFPGRFSGRQFSNSRSEMNVSTLELGDSALYLCASSLWAGVNSPLHFGNGTRLTVT.